These 18 T cell receptor beta chains were all obtained from the same sample, sequenced in a study of cytotoxic CD8 clonotypes in ibrutinib-treated CLL. Data came from immunoSEQ multiplex PCR; TCRdb stores just in-frame clones and leaves some out. The table has about 160,000 clones, approximately 90% seen once; the top ten hold 3% to 3.5%. The sequencing here drew on PBMCs, taken at disease progression, from a patient treated with ibrutinib. The origin of the receptors is a human donor with chronic lymphocytic leukemia.

This clone was detected only a few times. The CDR3 region is CASSQQGRWNEQFF. The CDR3 coding sequence is TGTGCCAGCAGCCAACAGGGGAGGTGGAATGAGCAGTTCTTC. The chain carries TRBV6-5 and TRBJ2-1, with D maybe TRBD1 (7 bases). Per the germline V gene, CDR1 is MNHEY and CDR2 is SVGAGI. Trimming took 6 bases from V and 7 from J, leaving 16 bases between them. CDR3 length equals 14 residues.

The chain joins TRBV7-3 to TRBJ2-2; 13 nucleotides line up with TRBD2. The V gene's germline CDR1 is SGHTA and CDR2 FQGTGA. The trim removed 3 bases at V and 7 bases at J, leaving 11 bases unmatched. The CDR3 has 18 amino acids. This CDR3 reads CASSFQSRTSGRIGELFF. The CDR3 region has the DNA TGTGCCAGCAGCTTCCAATCCAGGACTAGCGGGAGAATCGGGGAGCTGTTTTTT.

V is TRBV29-1 and J is TRBJ2-1, with D unclear. CDR3 length: 13 amino acids. Trimming took off 0 bases at V and 5 bases at J, with 8 bases between the two ends. Germline V gene data show CDR1 as SQVTM and CDR2 as ANQGSEA. DNA for the CDR3: TGCAGCGTTGAAGATCCCAGTGACAATGAGCAGTTCTTC. Translating gives CSVEDPSDNEQFF.

The V gene is TRBV27, the J gene TRBJ2-1; D is uncertain. Germline assignment: CDR1 MNHEY and CDR2 SMNVEV (reference sequence). This CDR3 contains 13 residues. Trimming cost V 7 bases and J 3 bases, with 10 bases left between them. CDR3 nucleotides: TGTGCCAGCAAGGGCAGCGTCTACAATGAGCAGTTCTTC. It translates to CASKGSVYNEQFF.

This chain uses TRBV6-5 with TRBJ1-1; D possibly corresponds to TRBD1 (5 bases). V lost 4 bases and J 1 base, leaving 10 bases between the germline ends. CDR3 size: 14 residues. Germline V gives CDR1 MNHEY, CDR2 SVGAGI. CDR3 in DNA: TGTGCCAGCAGTTTGGGACGGAAGAACACTGAAGCTTTCTTT. It codes for CASSLGRKNTEAFF.

The rearrangement links TRBV27 to TRBJ2-7; TRBD1 aligns across 8 bases. The V gene's germline CDR1 is MNHEY and CDR2 SMNVEV (reference sequence). The CDR3 spans 14 residues. Trimming cost V 3 bases and J 2 bases; bases outside gene matches: 3. CDR3 residues: CASSFGTGTYEQYF. The CDR3, as DNA: TGTGCCAGCAGTTTCGGGACAGGAACCTACGAGCAGTACTTC.

This chain joins TRBV29-1 and TRBJ2-3; D is tentatively TRBD1 or TRBD2 (6 bases each). Trimming left V 0 bases short and J 2 bases short, with 12 bases between. The CDR3 is made up of 15 amino acids. CDR1 is SQVTM, CDR2 ANQGSEA, per germline. The CDR3 nucleotides read TGCAGCGTTGAAGAAAGGGGGGACCTCACAGATACGCAGTATTTT. Translated, it gives CSVEERGDLTDTQYF.

The chain links TRBV10-2 to TRBJ2-2; 14 bases fit TRBD2. V was pared by 6 bases and J by 7 bases, with 10 bases of the junction left unmatched. The CDR3 consists of 17 residues. Germline V gives CDR1 WSHSY, CDR2 SAAADI. CDR3 in DNA: TGCGCCAGCAGACCGGGACTAGCGGGAGTAACCGGCGGGGAGCTGTTTTTT. It is translated as CASRPGLAGVTGGELFF.

This sequence joins TRBV9 and TRBJ2-2, with TRBD2 matching over 7 bases. The CDR3 totals 20 residues. From germline, CDR1 is SGDLS and CDR2 YYNGEE. Losses at the gene ends were 3 bases for V and 7 bases for J; bases not matched to a gene: 24. In DNA form, the CDR3 reads TGTGCCAGCAGCGCGAACAACCATGGGGAGAAGCGGGAAGGTTACGGGGAGCTGTTTTTT. This codes for CASSANNHGEKREGYGELFF.

The CDR3 DNA reads TGCGCCAGCAGCTTGGGGGCTAGCGGGAGGCTCTTAAGCTCCTACAATGAGCAGTTCTTC. This translates into CASSLGASGRLLSSYNEQFF. This chain uses TRBV5-1 with TRBJ2-1; 11 bases line up with TRBD2. This CDR3 has 20 amino acids. The trim removed 0 bases at V and 0 bases at J, leaving 11 bases unmatched. Germline-derived CDR1 and CDR2 are SGHRS and YFSETQ.

J is TRBJ2-1 and V is TRBV28; TRBD2 matches 10 bases. Germline CDR1 and CDR2: MDHEN and SYDVKM. With V trimmed by 6 bases and J by 5 bases, 4 bases remained unmatched. The CDR3 has 14 residues. The CDR3: CASRRLAGHNEQFF. Here the CDR3 DNA reads TGTGCCAGCAGGAGACTAGCGGGTCACAATGAGCAGTTCTTC.

CDR3 region: CASSLARGYEQYF. The CDR3 coding sequence is TGTGCCAGCAGCTTAGCCAGGGGTTACGAGCAGTACTTC. The chain recombines TRBV11-2 with TRBJ2-7, with D perhaps matching TRBD1 (6 bases). The CDR3 loop spans 13 amino acids. The germline V gene has CDR1 SGHAT and CDR2 FQNNGV. Trimming stripped 1 base from V and 4 bases from J, with 8 bases between.

This rearrangement joins TRBV29-1 to TRBJ2-2, with D tentatively TRBD1 or TRBD2 (6 bases each). There are 17 residues in the CDR3. Germline V gene data show CDR1 as SQVTM and CDR2 as ANQGSEA. The germline V and J ends were trimmed by 5 bases and 5 bases, with 24 bases remaining between them. CDR3 nucleotide sequence: TGCAGCGTTTCGGTCGGGGGCGGCGGGACTCTGACCGGGGAGCTGTTTTTT. Amino acid sequence: CSVSVGGGGTLTGELFF.

This chain links TRBV9 with TRBJ2-3, with 8 bases fitting TRBD2. V dropped 0 bases and J dropped 5; count of bases not matched to a gene: 14. The CDR3 is 18 residues long. Germline CDR1 and CDR2: SGDLS and YYNGEE. The CDR3 loop is CASSVVSGMGLELDTQYF. CDR3 bases: TGTGCCAGCAGCGTAGTCTCTGGGATGGGACTAGAACTAGATACGCAGTATTTT.

The chain has TRBV9 and TRBJ2-7; 8 nucleotides line up with TRBD1. J was trimmed by 6 bases and V by 3 bases; bases with no gene match: 8. Germline values: CDR1 SGDLS, CDR2 YYNGEE. This CDR3 comprises 14 residues. The CDR3 nucleotides read TGTGCCAGCAGCGCGAGACAGGGGTCGCGCGAGCAGTACTTC. Translation: CASSARQGSREQYF.

This chain connects TRBV20-1 to TRBJ1-4; no firm D call. Germline-derived CDR1 and CDR2 are DFQATT and SNEGSKA (reference sequence). This CDR3 is 10 amino acids long. Trimming shortened V by 6 bases and J by 8 bases, and 7 bases separated the two germline ends. The chain's CDR3 is CSALREKLFF. Written as DNA, the CDR3 is TGCAGTGCCCTACGCGAAAAACTGTTTTTT.

CDR3 amino acids: CASSGSTSGMVSSGEQYF. CDR3 nucleotide sequence: TGTGCCAGCAGTGGATCGACTAGCGGGATGGTCTCTTCTGGCGAGCAGTACTTC. The rearrangement uses TRBV6-1 and TRBJ2-7; TRBD2 matches at 11 bases. The germline V gene encodes CDR1 MNHNS and CDR2 SASEGT. The ends lost 4 bases at V and 6 bases at J; junction bases unmatched: 17. This CDR3 comprises 18 residues.

This clone has only one observation. The chain couples TRBV7-2 to TRBJ1-1; D ambiguous. The CDR3 extends over 13 amino acids. V dropped 3 bases and J dropped 0 bases, with 5 bases sitting between them. Germline V gives CDR1 SGHTA, CDR2 FQGNSA. The CDR3 DNA is TGTGCCAGCAGCTTGGATGTGAACACTGAAGCTTTCTTT. Protein product: CASSLDVNTEAFF. The entire variable domain, with the rest obtained from reference TRBV7-2 and TRBJ1-1, is as follows: GAGVSQSPSNKVTEKGKDVELRCDPISGHTALYWYRQSLGQGLEFLIYFQGNSAPDKSGLPSDRFSAERTGGSVSTLTIQRTQQEDSAVYLCASSLDVNTEAFFGQGTRLTVV.